The sequence of this T cell receptor beta chain was determined in a study of blood T cell repertoires in COVID-19. Study information: Acute and convalescent COVID-19 samples came from the United States, Italy and Spain.

Using immunoSEQ multiplex PCR, the repertoire was profiled, and TCRdb retains in-frame clones only, with some absent. Here the sample spans 110,000 to 150,000 clones, approximately 85% being singletons. Germline V gene data show CDR1 as KGHDR and CDR2 as SFDVKD. Trimming shortened V by 8 bases and J by 0 bases, and 4 bases separated the two germline ends. This CDR3 region has 13 residues. The chain links TRBV24-1 to TRBJ2-6; D ambiguous. Sequenced: peripheral blood. The sequence was obtained from a man aged 50 to 60 with acute or convalescent COVID-19. The CDR3 region is CATMSSGANVLTF. The CDR3, as DNA: TGTGCCACCATGAGCTCTGGGGCCAACGTCCTGACTTTC.